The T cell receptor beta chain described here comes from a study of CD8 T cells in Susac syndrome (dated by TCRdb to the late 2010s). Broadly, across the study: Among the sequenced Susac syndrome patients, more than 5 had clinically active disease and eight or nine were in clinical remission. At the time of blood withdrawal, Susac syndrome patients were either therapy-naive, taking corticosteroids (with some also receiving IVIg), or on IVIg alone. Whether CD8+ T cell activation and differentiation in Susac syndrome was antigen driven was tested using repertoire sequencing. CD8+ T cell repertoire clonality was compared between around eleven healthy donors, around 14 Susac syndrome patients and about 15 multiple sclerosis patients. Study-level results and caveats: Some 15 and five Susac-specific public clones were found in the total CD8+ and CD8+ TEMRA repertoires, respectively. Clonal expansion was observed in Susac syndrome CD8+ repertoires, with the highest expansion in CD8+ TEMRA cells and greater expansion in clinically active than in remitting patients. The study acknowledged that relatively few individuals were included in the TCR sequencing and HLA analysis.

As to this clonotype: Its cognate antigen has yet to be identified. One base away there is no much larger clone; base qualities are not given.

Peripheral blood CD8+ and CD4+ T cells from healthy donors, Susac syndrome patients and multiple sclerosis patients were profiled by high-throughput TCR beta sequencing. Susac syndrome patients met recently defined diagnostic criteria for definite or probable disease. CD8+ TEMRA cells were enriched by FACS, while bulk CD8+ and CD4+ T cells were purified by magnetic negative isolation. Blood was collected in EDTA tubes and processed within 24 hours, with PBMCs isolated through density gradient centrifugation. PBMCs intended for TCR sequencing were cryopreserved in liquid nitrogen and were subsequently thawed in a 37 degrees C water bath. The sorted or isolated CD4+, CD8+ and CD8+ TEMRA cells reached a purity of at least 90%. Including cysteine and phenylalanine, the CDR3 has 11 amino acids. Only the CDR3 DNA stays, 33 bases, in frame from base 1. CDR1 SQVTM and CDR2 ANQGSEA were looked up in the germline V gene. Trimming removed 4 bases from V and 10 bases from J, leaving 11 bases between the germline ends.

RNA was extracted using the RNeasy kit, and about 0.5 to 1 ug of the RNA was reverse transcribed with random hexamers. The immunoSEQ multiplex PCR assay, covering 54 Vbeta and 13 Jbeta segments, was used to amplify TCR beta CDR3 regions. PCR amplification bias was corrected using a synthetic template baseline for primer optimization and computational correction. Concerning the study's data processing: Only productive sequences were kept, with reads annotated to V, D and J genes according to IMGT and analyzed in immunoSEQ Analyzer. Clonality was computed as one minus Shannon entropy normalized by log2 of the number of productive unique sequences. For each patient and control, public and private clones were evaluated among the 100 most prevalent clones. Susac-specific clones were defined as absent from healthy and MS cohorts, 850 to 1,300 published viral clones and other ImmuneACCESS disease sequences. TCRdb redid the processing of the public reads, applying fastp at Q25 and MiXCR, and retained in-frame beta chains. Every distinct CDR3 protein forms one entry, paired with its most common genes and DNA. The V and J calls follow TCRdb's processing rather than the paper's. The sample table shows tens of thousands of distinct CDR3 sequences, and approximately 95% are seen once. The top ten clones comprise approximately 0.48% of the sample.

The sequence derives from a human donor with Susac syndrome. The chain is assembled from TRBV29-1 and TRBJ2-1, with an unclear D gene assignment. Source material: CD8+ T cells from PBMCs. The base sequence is TGCAGCGTTGTAGGCGGAGCAGAGCAGTTCTTC. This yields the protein CSVVGGAEQFF.